The 8 T cell receptor beta chains below all came from one sample that was sequenced in a study of OX40 agonist ivuxolimab in advanced cancers. TCRdb's copy holds only in-frame clones and misses some; the assay was immunoSEQ multiplex PCR. Among roughly 60,000 clones, 70% to 90% were seen once, and the ten largest hold over 0.65%. This sample comprised CD4+ or CD8+ T cells sorted from blood, obtained in a trial of the OX40 agonist ivuxolimab. Every receptor here comes from an adult with an advanced solid tumor such as melanoma, head and neck, liver or kidney cancer.

The chain is built from TRBV5-4 and TRBJ1-1; D remains ambiguous. The CDR3 sequence is 13 residues long. V was trimmed by 0 bases and J by 0 bases, leaving 3 bases between them. Germline CDR1 SGHNT, CDR2 YYREEE (reference sequence). For the CDR3, the DNA is TGTGCCAGCAGCTTGGGGGTGAACACTGAAGCTTTCTTT. Translated: CASSLGVNTEAFF.

The chain recombines TRBV5-6 with TRBJ2-3; 10 bases line up with TRBD2. Trimming took 2 bases from V and 1 from J; bases not matched to a gene: 4. Germline lookup yields CDR1 SGHDT and CDR2 YYEEEE. The CDR3 has 16 residues. DNA of the CDR3: TGTGCCAGCAGCTTCCGAACTAGCGGGGGCACAGATACGCAGTATTTT. Translating it yields CASSFRTSGGTDTQYF.

The V and J genes are TRBV14 and TRBJ1-3; tentatively, D is TRBD1 (6 bases). Deletions cut 7 bases from V and 0 bases from J, with 13 bases between. Looked up from germline, CDR1 is SGHDN and CDR2 is FVKESK. The CDR3 is 15 residues long. Here the CDR3 reads CASTLGGLSGNTIYF. CDR3 DNA: TGTGCCAGCACCCTCGGGGGGCTCTCTGGAAACACCATATATTTT.

The table lists this clone with a count of one. The chain employs TRBV5-1 and TRBJ2-3; 7 bases are a match to TRBD1. Germline V CDR1 and CDR2: SGHRS, YFSETQ. This CDR3 is 15 amino acids long. With 0 bases clipped from V and 2 bases from J, the junction kept 3 bases outside the gene matches. Here the CDR3 reads CASSLDRGYTDTQYF. The CDR3 DNA sequence: TGCGCCAGCAGCTTGGACAGGGGATACACAGATACGCAGTATTTT.

In regard to this clone: Other DNA sequences from this sample encode an identical CDR3 as well. J is TRBJ1-1 and V is TRBV7-9, with D possibly matching TRBD1 (6 bases). The CDR3 sequence is 14 residues long. The germline V gene has CDR1 SEHNR and CDR2 FQNEAQ (reference sequence). The V and J ends lost 1 base and 3 bases respectively, with 9 bases between them. CDR3 in DNA: TGTGCCAGCAGCTTAGGGGGGCTCGACACTGAAGCTTTCTTT. Protein sequence: CASSLGGLDTEAFF.

The gene calls are TRBV9 and TRBJ2-5, with 14 positions matching TRBD2. J lost 5 bases, V lost 0 bases, and 15 bases had no gene match. CDR1 is SGDLS and CDR2 is YYNGEE in the germline V gene. This CDR3 spans 20 amino acids. The CDR3 is CASSVGLWATSGRAGETQYF. CDR3 sequence (DNA): TGTGCCAGCAGCGTAGGACTGTGGGCGACTAGCGGGAGGGCAGGGGAGACCCAGTACTTC.

V and J are TRBV5-1 and TRBJ2-7; 7 nucleotides agree with TRBD2. CDR1 SGHRS and CDR2 YFSETQ come from the germline V gene. The CDR3 spans 16 residues. V trimming: 0 bases; J trimming: 6 bases; junction bases outside the gene matches: 12. The CDR3 loop is CASSLGTRLLPLEQYF. In DNA form, the CDR3 reads TGCGCCAGCAGCTTGGGGACTAGACTGCTGCCTCTCGAGCAGTACTTC.

V is TRBV10-1 and J is TRBJ1-1; 8 nucleotides match TRBD1. This CDR3 contains 12 residues. The V and J ends lost 4 bases and 11 bases, in that order; junction bases with no gene match: 6. Per germline, CDR1 WNHNN and CDR2 SYGVQD (reference sequence). The CDR3 DNA sequence: TGCGCCAGCAGTGGCTGGACAGGGCGGGCTTTCTTT. It yields the protein CASSGWTGRAFF.